The sequence of this T cell receptor (beta chain) was determined in a study of T cell responses to AZD1222 COVID-19 vaccine. Measured with immunoSEQ multiplex PCR; TCRdb has only the in-frame clones, and not every one. The data hold roughly 120,000 clones, with 80% to 95% observed a single time. This CDR3 region has 14 residues. The germline gives CDR1 SGHAT, CDR2 FQNNGV. The ends were cut back, 5 bases at V and 3 bases at J, with 8 bases in the middle. J is TRBJ1-6 and V is TRBV11-2; D is unresolved. The sequence was obtained from an adult who received the MenACWY meningococcal vaccine as a control. Sequencing was performed on peripheral blood, taken 28 days after the second dose of the MenACWY control vaccine. CDR3 coding DNA: TGTGCCAGCAGCGGACGGAACTATAATTCACCCCTCCACTTT. Translated: CASSGRNYNSPLHF.